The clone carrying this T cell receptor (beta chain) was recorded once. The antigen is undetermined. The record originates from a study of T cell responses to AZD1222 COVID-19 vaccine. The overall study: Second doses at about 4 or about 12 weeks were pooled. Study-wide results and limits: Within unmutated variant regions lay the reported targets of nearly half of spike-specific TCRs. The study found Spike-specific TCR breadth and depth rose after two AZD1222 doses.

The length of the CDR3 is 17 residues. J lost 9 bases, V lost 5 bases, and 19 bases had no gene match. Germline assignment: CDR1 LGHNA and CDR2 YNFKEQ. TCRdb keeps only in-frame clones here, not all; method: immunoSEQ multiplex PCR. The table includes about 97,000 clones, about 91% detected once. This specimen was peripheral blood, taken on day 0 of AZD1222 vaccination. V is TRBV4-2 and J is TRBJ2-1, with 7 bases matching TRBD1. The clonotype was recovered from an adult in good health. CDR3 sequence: CASSSRQGVASTGEQFF. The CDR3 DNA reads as TGTGCCAGCAGCTCGCGCCAGGGGGTAGCGAGTACCGGTGAGCAGTTCTTC.